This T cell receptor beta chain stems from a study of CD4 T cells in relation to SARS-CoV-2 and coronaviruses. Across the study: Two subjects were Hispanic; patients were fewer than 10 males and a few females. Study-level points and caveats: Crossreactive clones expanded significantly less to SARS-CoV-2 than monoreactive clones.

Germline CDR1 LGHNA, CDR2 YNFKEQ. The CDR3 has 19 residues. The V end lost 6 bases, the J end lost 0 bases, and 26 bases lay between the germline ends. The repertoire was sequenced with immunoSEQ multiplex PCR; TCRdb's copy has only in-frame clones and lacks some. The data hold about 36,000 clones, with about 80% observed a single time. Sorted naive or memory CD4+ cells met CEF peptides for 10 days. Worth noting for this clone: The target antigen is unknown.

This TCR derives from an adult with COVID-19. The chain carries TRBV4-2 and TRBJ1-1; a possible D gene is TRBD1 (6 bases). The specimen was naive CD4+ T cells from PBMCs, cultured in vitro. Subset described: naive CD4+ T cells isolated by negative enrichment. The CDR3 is CASRKIPGAGAFMNTEAFF. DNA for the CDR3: TGTGCCAGCAGGAAGATCCCGGGGGCTGGAGCTTTCATGAACACTGAAGCTTTCTTT.